A single sample gave rise to the 9 T cell receptor beta chains below, sequenced in a study of cytomegalovirus exposure and HLA in healthy donors. PCR employed 60 Vbeta and 13 Jbeta primers. TCRdb's copy holds only in-frame clones and misses some; the assay was immunoSEQ multiplex PCR. Here the sample table reports approximately 92,000 clones. The sequenced material came from PBMCs. The source of these receptors is a woman aged 30 to 39 in good health and CMV-seronegative.

The CDR3 region is CASSLGVAGIYNEQFF. The CDR3 coding sequence is TGTGCCAGCAGCTTAGGGGTAGCGGGGATCTACAATGAGCAGTTCTTC. The chain recombines TRBV5-6 with TRBJ2-1, with 8 bases matching TRBD2. V lost 2 bases to trimming and J lost 3 bases; unmatched junction nucleotides: 7. CDR1 is SGHDT and CDR2 is YYEEEE in the germline V gene. The CDR3 length is 16 residues.

The J gene is TRBJ2-7, the V gene TRBV11-2; D is possibly TRBD1 (5 bases). Trimming took 1 base from V and 0 from J, leaving 10 bases between them. Germline CDR1 is SGHAT and CDR2 is FQNNGV. The CDR3 sequence is 15 residues long. CDR3 amino acids: CASSLAQGPSYEQYF. CDR3 nucleotide sequence: TGTGCCAGCAGCTTAGCGCAGGGCCCCTCCTACGAGCAGTACTTC.

Its frequency marks this clone as medium-sized. The rearrangement joins TRBV6-6 to TRBJ1-5, with no clear D. Trimming removed 8 bases from V and 2 bases from J, with 7 bases in between. This CDR3 comprises 12 residues. Germline loops: CDR1 MNHNY, CDR2 SVGAGI (reference sequence). As DNA, the CDR3 is TGTGCCAGCTCTCTAGGCAATCAGCCCCAGCATTTT. This gives the protein CASSLGNQPQHF.

The chain has TRBV5-1 and TRBJ2-1, with 10 positions matching TRBD1. The ends lost 0 bases at V and 4 bases at J; junction bases unmatched: 1. This CDR3 region has 15 residues. Germline V gene data show CDR1 as SGHRS and CDR2 as YFSETQ. CDR3 nucleotide sequence: TGCGCCAGCAGCTTGGAGGGACAGGGGTACAATGAGCAGTTCTTC. Protein: CASSLEGQGYNEQFF.

This sequence joins TRBV11-3 and TRBJ2-2; TRBD1 might be the D (5 bases). Trimming pared 6 bases from V and 5 bases from J, leaving 10 bases between. Germline CDR1 and CDR2: SGHNT and YENEEA. The CDR3 contains 13 residues. The CDR3 DNA reads as TGTGCCAGCAGATACAAGGGGACCGGGGAGCTGTTTTTT. Translated: CASRYKGTGELFF.

This rearrangement joins TRBV5-6 to TRBJ1-3, with D maybe TRBD1 (6 bases). Germline CDR1 is SGHDT and CDR2 is YYEEEE. V shed 0 bases and J shed 3 bases, with 7 bases lying between them. The CDR3 has 14 residues. In DNA, the CDR3 is TGTGCCAGCAGCTTGGTAGGGGGTGGAAACACCATATATTTT. Its protein is CASSLVGGGNTIYF. The full variable domain, rest sourced from reference TRBV5-6 and TRBJ1-3, is DAGVTQSPTHLIKTRGQQVTLRCSPKSGHDTVSWYQQALGQGPQFIFQYYEEEERQRGNFPDRFSGHQFPNYSSELNVNALLLGDSALYLCASSLVGGGNTIYFGEGSWLTVV.

This chain joins TRBV5-1 and TRBJ2-1; 13 nucleotides agree with TRBD2. V gave up 3 bases and J gave up 7 bases; unmatched junction bases: 1. The CDR3 loop spans 14 amino acids. Germline-derived CDR1 and CDR2 are SGHRS and YFSETQ. The CDR3 nucleotides read TGCGCCAGCAGCTCGGGACTAGCGGGAAATGAGCAGTTCTTC. This translates into CASSSGLAGNEQFF.

V gene TRBV7-8 combines with J gene TRBJ2-3; 14 nucleotides line up with TRBD2. The J segment lost 0 bases and the V segment lost 3 bases, leaving 2 bases of the junction unmatched. The CDR3 is 17 residues long. Germline-derived CDR1 and CDR2 are SGHVS and FQNEAQ. The CDR3 coding sequence is TGTGCCAGCAGCTTGCGACTAGCGGGGGGGAGCACAGATACGCAGTATTTT. This gives the protein CASSLRLAGGSTDTQYF.

The chain has TRBV5-1 and TRBJ2-5, with D hard to call. With the DNA end fitting TRBJ2-7 better, the J assignment may be wrong. Looked up from germline, CDR1 is SGHRS and CDR2 is YFSETQ. CDR3 length equals 12 residues. CDR3 in amino acids: CASSLDQYEQYF. CDR3 DNA sequence: TGCGCCAGCAGCTTGGACCAATACGAGCAGTACTTC.